A selection of T cell receptor beta chains follows, all from one sample in a study of spatial heterogeneity in lung cancer. TCRdb called the 5' RACE reads again in MiXCR, with one record for every CDR3 protein. The sample includes around 19,000 distinct CDR3 sequences, approximately 16% of them seen just once. The sequences come from lung tumor tissue, collected at surgery. The source is a female donor with early-stage non-small cell lung cancer. Each CDR3 is given with its conserved first and last residue. The order of the fields is clone size, J gene, D gene, V gene, CDR3 protein, CDR3 DNA. A D gene is named only where the DNA matches it firmly. Expanded clones are given a class, and other clones once, few, many or no size at all.

>.|TRBJ2-1|.|TRBV5-1
CASSPPSPNEQFF
TGCGCCAGCAGCCCCCCGAGCCCTAATGAGCAGTTCTTC
>many|TRBJ2-7|TRBD2|TRBV6-6
CASSQVAGAYEQYF
TGTGCCAGCTCTCAGGTAGCGGGAGCCTACGAGCAGTACTTC
>many|TRBJ2-5|TRBD2|TRBV28
CASSFWTSGTEETQYF
TGTGCCAGCAGTTTTTGGACTAGCGGGACCGAAGAGACCCAGTACTTC
>many|TRBJ2-3|.|TRBV18
CASSPIDGDTQYF
TGTGCCAGCTCACCGATAGACGGAGATACGCAGTATTTT
>many|TRBJ2-3|TRBD2|TRBV2
CASSVNGRGTDTQYF
TGTGCCAGCAGTGTGAACGGGAGGGGCACAGATACGCAGTATTTT
>.|TRBJ2-7|.|TRBV28
CASSFLGSGVPEQYF
TGTGCCAGCAGTTTCTTAGGGTCAGGGGTTCCCGAGCAGTACTTC
>many|TRBJ2-1|.|TRBV15
CATSRDERSSEQFF
TGTGCCACCAGCAGAGATGAGAGGTCGAGTGAGCAGTTCTTC
>.|TRBJ2-2|.|TRBV5-1
CASSRSNSGVGGELFF
TGCGCCAGCAGCAGGAGCAATTCAGGGGTCGGCGGGGAGCTGTTTTTT
>.|TRBJ2-1|TRBD1|TRBV11-2
CASSKRQGSSGWNEQFF
TGTGCCAGCAGCAAAAGACAGGGTTCGTCGGGTTGGAATGAGCAGTTCTTC
>few|TRBJ2-5|.|TRBV7-8
CASSPLVGAQETQYF
TGTGCCAGCAGCCCCCTGGTAGGGGCCCAAGAGACCCAGTACTTC
>.|TRBJ2-7|.|TRBV7-9
CASSLVTYEQYF
TGTGCCAGCAGCTTAGTCACCTACGAGCAGTACTTC
>few|TRBJ2-3|.|TRBV3-1
CASSQVMDTQYF
TGTGCCAGCAGCCAAGTAATGGATACGCAGTATTTT
>few|TRBJ2-3|.|TRBV29-1
CSVALSRRDRGTDTQYF
TGCAGCGTCGCTCTATCCCGCAGGGACCGGGGCACAGATACGCAGTATTTT
>few|TRBJ2-7|TRBD2|TRBV28
CASRFPAGTSGRAYEQYF
TGTGCCAGCAGGTTCCCGGCCGGGACTAGCGGGAGGGCATACGAGCAGTACTTC
>.|TRBJ2-3|.|TRBV4-1
CASSRSESSTDTQYF
TGCGCCAGCAGCCGGAGCGAATCTAGCACAGATACGCAGTATTTT
>.|TRBJ2-7|TRBD1|TRBV3-1
CASSQAHRGPYEQYF
TGTGCCAGCAGCCAAGCGCACAGGGGTCCCTACGAGCAGTACTTC
>few|TRBJ2-7|TRBD2|TRBV6-2/TRBV6-3
CARSALGGSPYEQYF
TGTGCCAGGAGTGCTCTCGGCGGGAGTCCTTACGAGCAGTACTTC
>medium-sized|TRBJ2-1|TRBD2|TRBV5-6
CASSFGGLAGVDEQFF
TGTGCCAGCAGCTTTGGGGGGCTAGCGGGAGTAGATGAGCAGTTCTTC